These T cell receptor beta chains were read from a single sample in a study of blood T cell repertoires in COVID-19. Method: immunoSEQ multiplex PCR; TCRdb's copy keeps in-frame clones and lacks some. The data hold around 300,000 clones, with 80% to 90% observed a single time. Material for sequencing was peripheral blood. The source of these receptors is a woman aged 70-85 years with acute or convalescent COVID-19. CDR3s include the opening cysteine and the closing phenylalanine or tryptophan. Each record gives: V gene, CDR3 length, J gene, D gene, clone size, CDR3 protein, CDR3 DNA. A D gene is named only where the DNA matches it firmly. The size of a clone is reported for some rows only, either as once, few or many, or as a class for expanded clones.

v_call: TRBV6-2/TRBV6-3
cdr3_length: 13
j_call: TRBJ1-2
d_call: TRBD1
clone_size: once
cdr3_aa: CASSSGGNYGYTF
cdr3_nt: TGTGCCAGCAGTTCAGGGGGCAACTATGGCTACACCTTC

v_call: TRBV29-1
cdr3_length: 19
j_call: TRBJ2-1
d_call: TRBD1
clone_size: .
cdr3_aa: CSVELQPRDRVLSYNEQFF
cdr3_nt: TGCAGCGTTGAACTACAGCCCCGGGACAGGGTCTTATCCTACAATGAGCAGTTCTTC

v_call: TRBV5-4
cdr3_length: 15
j_call: TRBJ1-1
d_call: .
clone_size: .
cdr3_aa: CASSFGDSMNTEAFF
cdr3_nt: TGTGCCAGCAGCTTTGGAGATTCGATGAACACTGAAGCTTTCTTT

v_call: TRBV10-1
cdr3_length: 15
j_call: TRBJ2-3
d_call: .
clone_size: .
cdr3_aa: CASSDTGQLTDTQYF
cdr3_nt: TGCGCCAGCAGTGACACAGGACAGCTCACAGATACGCAGTATTTT

v_call: TRBV2
cdr3_length: 15
j_call: TRBJ1-2
d_call: .
clone_size: .
cdr3_aa: CASSERASGSYGYTF
cdr3_nt: TGTGCCAGCAGTGAACGGGCGTCGGGAAGCTATGGCTACACCTTC

v_call: TRBV9
cdr3_length: 15
j_call: TRBJ2-3
d_call: TRBD2
clone_size: .
cdr3_aa: CASSVVAGTVDTQYF
cdr3_nt: TGTGCCAGCAGCGTAGTAGCGGGGACGGTAGATACGCAGTATTTT

v_call: TRBV11-3
cdr3_length: 18
j_call: TRBJ2-3
d_call: .
clone_size: .
cdr3_aa: CASSPGQYRADITDTQYF
cdr3_nt: TGTGCCAGCAGCCCCGGACAGTACCGGGCCGATATCACAGATACGCAGTATTTT

v_call: TRBV12-5
cdr3_length: 15
j_call: TRBJ2-7
d_call: TRBD1
clone_size: .
cdr3_aa: CASGDRGGPNYEQYF
cdr3_nt: TGTGCTAGCGGGGACAGGGGAGGTCCGAACTACGAGCAGTACTTC

v_call: TRBV4-1
cdr3_length: 15
j_call: TRBJ1-2
d_call: .
clone_size: few
cdr3_aa: CASSQDKGIRGGYTF
cdr3_nt: TGCGCCAGCAGCCAAGATAAAGGCATCCGAGGAGGCTACACCTTC

v_call: TRBV2
cdr3_length: 13
j_call: TRBJ1-1
d_call: .
clone_size: .
cdr3_aa: CASRDQGTTEAFF
cdr3_nt: TGTGCCAGCAGGGATCAGGGGACCACTGAAGCTTTCTTT

v_call: TRBV5-6
cdr3_length: 16
j_call: TRBJ2-7
d_call: .
clone_size: .
cdr3_aa: CASSSLGHSPLDEQYF
cdr3_nt: TGTGCCAGCAGCTCTTTAGGCCACTCCCCACTAGACGAGCAGTACTTC

v_call: TRBV6-1
cdr3_length: 16
j_call: TRBJ1-1
d_call: TRBD1
clone_size: .
cdr3_aa: CASSALDRGGYTEAFF
cdr3_nt: TGTGCCAGCAGTGCGTTAGACAGGGGGGGGTACACTGAAGCTTTCTTT

v_call: TRBV24-1
cdr3_length: 15
j_call: TRBJ1-3
d_call: .
clone_size: .
cdr3_aa: CATSDPRTEYDTIYF
cdr3_nt: TGTGCCACCAGTGATCCTCGGACAGAGTATGACACCATATATTTT

v_call: TRBV19
cdr3_length: 16
j_call: TRBJ1-2
d_call: TRBD1
clone_size: .
cdr3_aa: CASSITGTANVYGYTF
cdr3_nt: TGTGCCAGTAGTATAACAGGGACAGCTAATGTCTATGGCTACACCTTC

v_call: TRBV3-1/TRBV3-2
cdr3_length: 12
j_call: TRBJ1-1
d_call: .
clone_size: once
cdr3_aa: CASRSAGTEAFF
cdr3_nt: TGTGCCAGCAGATCCGCAGGGACTGAAGCTTTCTTT

v_call: TRBV7-2
cdr3_length: 16
j_call: TRBJ2-1
d_call: TRBD2
clone_size: .
cdr3_aa: CASTWSGGGFYNEQFF
cdr3_nt: TGTGCCAGCACCTGGTCAGGCGGGGGGTTCTACAATGAGCAGTTCTTC

v_call: TRBV5-1
cdr3_length: 16
j_call: TRBJ2-1
d_call: .
clone_size: .
cdr3_aa: CASSLWGQQGYNEQFF
cdr3_nt: TGCGCCAGCAGCTTGTGGGGCCAACAGGGTTACAATGAGCAGTTCTTC

v_call: TRBV6-5
cdr3_length: 15
j_call: TRBJ1-3
d_call: TRBD1
clone_size: .
cdr3_aa: CASRGQGYSGNTIYF
cdr3_nt: TGTGCCAGCAGGGGACAGGGATACTCTGGAAACACCATATATTTT

v_call: TRBV11-1
cdr3_length: 14
j_call: TRBJ2-7
d_call: .
clone_size: .
cdr3_aa: CASSSVGDSYEQYF
cdr3_nt: TGTGCCAGCAGCTCCGTTGGAGACAGCTACGAGCAGTACTTC

v_call: TRBV5-1
cdr3_length: 14
j_call: TRBJ1-3
d_call: .
clone_size: .
cdr3_aa: CASSFIAGGNTIYF
cdr3_nt: TGCGCCAGCAGCTTTATCGCGGGGGGAAACACCATATATTTT

v_call: TRBV12-3/TRBV12-4
cdr3_length: 12
j_call: TRBJ2-7
d_call: .
clone_size: few
cdr3_aa: CAIARGSYEQYF
cdr3_nt: TGTGCCATAGCTCGGGGGAGCTACGAGCAGTACTTC

v_call: TRBV7-9
cdr3_length: 14
j_call: TRBJ2-3
d_call: .
clone_size: few
cdr3_aa: CASSLRHFTDTQYF
cdr3_nt: TGTGCCAGCAGCTTACGACACTTCACAGATACGCAGTATTTT

v_call: TRBV3-1/TRBV3-2
cdr3_length: 15
j_call: TRBJ1-5
d_call: TRBD1
clone_size: .
cdr3_aa: CASSLGQGTNQPQHF
cdr3_nt: TGTGCCAGCAGCCTTGGACAGGGAACTAATCAGCCCCAGCATTTT

v_call: TRBV5-1
cdr3_length: 17
j_call: TRBJ2-5
d_call: TRBD1
clone_size: .
cdr3_aa: CASSLGQGIPQVETQYF
cdr3_nt: TGCGCCAGCAGCTTGGGACAGGGGATCCCACAGGTAGAGACCCAGTACTTC

v_call: TRBV3-1/TRBV3-2
cdr3_length: 15
j_call: TRBJ1-4
d_call: .
clone_size: once
cdr3_aa: CASSQAGGSGGKLFF
cdr3_nt: TGTGCCAGCAGCCAGGCCGGGGGATCGGGGGGAAAACTGTTTTTT

v_call: TRBV2
cdr3_length: 16
j_call: TRBJ1-1
d_call: TRBD1
clone_size: .
cdr3_aa: CASHPGTGVQYTEAFF
cdr3_nt: TGTGCCAGCCATCCCGGGACAGGGGTGCAGTATACTGAAGCTTTCTTT

v_call: TRBV15
cdr3_length: 15
j_call: TRBJ2-3
d_call: .
clone_size: .
cdr3_aa: CATSRAGSGTDTQYF
cdr3_nt: TGTGCCACCAGCAGGGCAGGGTCTGGCACAGATACGCAGTATTTT

v_call: TRBV30
cdr3_length: 15
j_call: TRBJ1-2
d_call: .
clone_size: .
cdr3_aa: CAWSLHGGPTYGYTF
cdr3_nt: TGTGCCTGGAGCTTACACGGGGGGCCTACCTATGGCTACACCTTC

v_call: TRBV10-3
cdr3_length: 13
j_call: TRBJ1-5
d_call: TRBD1
clone_size: .
cdr3_aa: CAIRTGSDQPQHF
cdr3_nt: TGTGCCATCAGGACAGGGAGCGATCAGCCCCAGCATTTT

v_call: TRBV20-1
cdr3_length: 11
j_call: TRBJ1-4
d_call: .
clone_size: .
cdr3_aa: CRVARSEKLFF
cdr3_nt: TGCAGGGTCGCGAGGAGTGAAAAACTGTTTTTT

v_call: TRBV3-1/TRBV3-2
cdr3_length: 12
j_call: TRBJ2-1
d_call: .
clone_size: once
cdr3_aa: CASSQVLNEQFF
cdr3_nt: TGTGCCAGCAGCCAAGTTTTAAATGAGCAGTTCTTC

v_call: TRBV5-1
cdr3_length: 13
j_call: TRBJ1-2
d_call: .
clone_size: .
cdr3_aa: CASSLGTHTGYTF
cdr3_nt: TGCGCCAGCAGCTTGGGGACACACACGGGCTACACCTTC

v_call: TRBV2
cdr3_length: 14
j_call: TRBJ1-2
d_call: TRBD1
clone_size: .
cdr3_aa: CASREGQGPYGYTF
cdr3_nt: TGTGCCAGCAGGGAAGGACAGGGCCCCTATGGCTACACCTTC